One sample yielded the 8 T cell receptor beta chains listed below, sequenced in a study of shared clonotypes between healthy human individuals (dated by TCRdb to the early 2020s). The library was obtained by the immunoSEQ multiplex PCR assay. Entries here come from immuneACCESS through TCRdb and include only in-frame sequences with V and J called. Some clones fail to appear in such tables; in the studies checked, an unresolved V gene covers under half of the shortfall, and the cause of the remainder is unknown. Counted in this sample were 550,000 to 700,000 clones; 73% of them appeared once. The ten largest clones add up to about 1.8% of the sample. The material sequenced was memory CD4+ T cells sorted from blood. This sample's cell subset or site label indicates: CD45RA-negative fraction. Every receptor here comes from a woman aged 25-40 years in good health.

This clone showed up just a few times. DNA of the CDR3: TGCACCCCGCGCCGGGACTCCCAGCATTTT. This sequence encodes CTPRRDSQHF. The chain links TRBV20-1 to TRBJ1-5, with D perhaps matching TRBD1 (5 bases). Germline-derived CDR1 and CDR2 are DFQATT and SNEGSKA (reference sequence). This CDR3 spans 10 amino acids.

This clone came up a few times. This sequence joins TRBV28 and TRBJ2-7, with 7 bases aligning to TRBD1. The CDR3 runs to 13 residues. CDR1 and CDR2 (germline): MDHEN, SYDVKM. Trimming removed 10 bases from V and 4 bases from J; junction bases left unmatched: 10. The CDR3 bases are TGTGCCATCACCGGGACAGTGGGGTACGAGCAGTACTTC. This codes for CAITGTVGYEQYF.

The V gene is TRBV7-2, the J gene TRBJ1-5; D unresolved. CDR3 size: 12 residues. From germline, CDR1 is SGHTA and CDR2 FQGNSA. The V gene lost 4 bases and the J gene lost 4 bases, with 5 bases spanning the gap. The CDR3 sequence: CASSWANQPQHF. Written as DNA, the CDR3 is TGTGCCAGCAGCTGGGCTAATCAGCCCCAGCATTTT.

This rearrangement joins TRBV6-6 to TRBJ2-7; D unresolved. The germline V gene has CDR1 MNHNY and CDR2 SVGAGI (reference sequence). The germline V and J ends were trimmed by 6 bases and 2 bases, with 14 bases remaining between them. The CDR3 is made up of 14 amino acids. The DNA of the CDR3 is TGTGCCAGCAGACCTCAGAGGCAGACCTACGAGCAGTACTTC. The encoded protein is CASRPQRQTYEQYF.

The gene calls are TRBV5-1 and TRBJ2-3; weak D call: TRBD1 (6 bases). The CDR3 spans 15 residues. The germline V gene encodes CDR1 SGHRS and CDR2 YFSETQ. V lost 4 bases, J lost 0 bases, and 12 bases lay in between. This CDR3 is CASSQDRTSTDTQYF. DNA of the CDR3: TGCGCCAGCAGCCAGGACAGAACTAGCACAGATACGCAGTATTTT.

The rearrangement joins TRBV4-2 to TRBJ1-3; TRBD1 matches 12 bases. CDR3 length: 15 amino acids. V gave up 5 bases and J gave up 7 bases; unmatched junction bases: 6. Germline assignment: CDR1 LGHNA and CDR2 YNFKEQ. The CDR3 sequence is CASSDSGTGGNTIYF. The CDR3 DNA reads TGTGCCAGCAGCGACTCCGGGACAGGGGGCAACACCATATATTTT.

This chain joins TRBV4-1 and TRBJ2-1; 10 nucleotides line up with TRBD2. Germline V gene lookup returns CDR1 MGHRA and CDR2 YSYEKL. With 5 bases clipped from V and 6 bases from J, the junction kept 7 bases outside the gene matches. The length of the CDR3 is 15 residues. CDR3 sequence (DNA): TGCGCCAGCAGCACCCTAGCGGGAGCCCCCAATGAGCAGTTCTTC. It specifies CASSTLAGAPNEQFF.

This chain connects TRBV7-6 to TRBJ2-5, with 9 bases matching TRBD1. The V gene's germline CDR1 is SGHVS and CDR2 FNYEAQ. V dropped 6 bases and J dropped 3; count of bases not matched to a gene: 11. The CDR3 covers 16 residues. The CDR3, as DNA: TGTGCCAGCAGTCGAAACGGACAGGGGCCAGAAGAGACCCAGTACTTC. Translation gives CASSRNGQGPEETQYF.